One and the same sample provided the 20 T cell receptor beta chains below, sequenced in a study of OX40 agonist ivuxolimab in advanced cancers. Some clones are missing from TCRdb's copy, which holds only in-frame ones; the method was immunoSEQ multiplex PCR. The sample includes tens of thousands of clones, around nine tenths seen only once; the top ten take 0.4% to 0.55%. Sequencing was performed on CD4+ or CD8+ T cells sorted from blood, taken in a trial of the OX40 agonist ivuxolimab. The receptors derive from an adult with an advanced solid tumor such as melanoma, head and neck, liver or kidney cancer.

This clone was found once. At one end the junction does not follow the germline gene, possibly because of a read error. J is TRBJ2-5 and V is TRBV7-7, with 7 bases matching TRBD1. Looked up from germline, CDR1 is SSHAT and CDR2 is FNYEAQ (reference sequence). The CDR3 runs 14 residues. The CDR3 region has the DNA TGTGCTAGCAGCTCCGACAGGGTTTCCGAGACCCAGTACTTC. It codes for CASSSDRVSETQYF.

The J gene is TRBJ2-5, the V gene TRBV19; D gene uncertain. The V gene lost 7 bases and the J gene lost 2 bases, with 5 bases spanning the gap. Germline CDR1 and CDR2: LNHDA and SQIVND (reference sequence). The CDR3 extends over 11 amino acids. The CDR3 DNA follows: TGTGCCAGTAAAGGTCAAGAGACCCAGTACTTC. It specifies CASKGQETQYF.

V is TRBV11-3 and J is TRBJ2-1; D may correspond to TRBD1 or TRBD2 (5 bases each). Per germline, CDR1 SGHNT and CDR2 YENEEA. The length of the CDR3 is 14 residues. Trimming took 7 bases from V and 0 from J, leaving 10 bases between them. CDR3 protein: CASKRGNSYNEQFF. The CDR3 DNA reads TGTGCCAGCAAGAGGGGAAACTCCTACAATGAGCAGTTCTTC.

V usage is TRBV5-1 and J usage is TRBJ2-1; 11 bases fit TRBD2. This CDR3 has 20 amino acids. J lost 7 bases, V lost 0 bases, and 18 bases had no gene match. The germline V gene has CDR1 SGHRS and CDR2 YFSETQ. CDR3 amino acids: CASSLVPFSGRVGSWNEQFF. The CDR3 DNA follows: TGCGCCAGCAGCTTGGTTCCCTTTAGCGGGAGGGTCGGGTCTTGGAATGAGCAGTTCTTC.

This chain connects TRBV21-1 to TRBJ2-1; TRBD1 is the table's D call and was not checked against the DNA. TRBV21-1 is deemed a pseudogene. The CDR3 runs 16 residues. CDR3 DNA: TGTGCCAGCAGCAAACAGGGGCCGCCCTCCTACAATGAGCAGTTCTTC. Translating gives CASSKQGPPSYNEQFF.

The chain employs TRBV7-9 and TRBJ1-4, with D maybe TRBD1 (6 bases). CDR1 is SEHNR and CDR2 is FQNEAQ in the germline V gene (reference sequence). The CDR3 is 15 residues long. The V end lost 3 bases, the J end lost 0 bases, and 8 bases lay between the germline ends. The CDR3 reads CASSLTGATNEKLFF. In nucleotides, the CDR3 is TGTGCCAGCAGCTTGACAGGCGCAACTAATGAAAAACTGTTTTTT.

The chain recombines TRBV28 with TRBJ1-1, with 11 bases aligning to TRBD1. After removal of 4 bases from V and 4 bases from J, the junction contained 5 bases not matched to a gene. Germline assignment: CDR1 MDHEN and CDR2 SYDVKM. There are 15 residues in the CDR3. In DNA, the CDR3 is TGTGCCAGCAGTTCGATCGGGACAGGGGGCACTGAAGCTTTCTTT. It is translated as CASSSIGTGGTEAFF.

The J gene is TRBJ1-1, the V gene TRBV6-6, with unresolved D. There are 15 residues in the CDR3. Germline assignment: CDR1 MNHNY and CDR2 SVGAGI (reference sequence). Trimming shortened V by 5 bases and J by 0 bases, and 13 bases separated the two germline ends. DNA of the CDR3: TGTGCCAGCAGTCCCGCAGGAGGTTTGAACACTGAAGCTTTCTTT. Translated, it gives CASSPAGGLNTEAFF.

This chain connects TRBV28 to TRBJ1-1; D is ambiguous. Deletions cut 5 bases from V and 2 bases from J, with 9 bases between. Germline V CDR1 and CDR2: MDHEN, SYDVKM. The CDR3 length is 13 residues. CDR3 sequence: CASSQQSNTEAFF. In nucleotides, the CDR3 is TGTGCCAGCAGTCAGCAGTCTAACACTGAAGCTTTCTTT.

V is TRBV18 and J is TRBJ2-7, with 9 bases that match TRBD1. Losses at the gene ends were 2 bases for V and 2 bases for J; bases not matched to a gene: 4. CDR3 size: 15 residues. Per germline, CDR1 KGHSH and CDR2 LQKENI. DNA for the CDR3: TGTGCCAGCTCACCAACCACAGGGGGCCCCTACGAGCAGTACTTC. It specifies CASSPTTGGPYEQYF.

This chain links TRBV18 with TRBJ1-1; weak D call: TRBD1 (5 bases). Germline CDR1 reads KGHSH; CDR2 reads LQKENI. V was trimmed by 3 bases and J by 1 base, leaving 18 bases between them. The CDR3 has 17 residues. The CDR3 DNA is TGTGCCAGCTCACCTCTTTCTCCCGGGGCGCGGAACACTGAAGCTTTCTTT. Translation: CASSPLSPGARNTEAFF.

The chain recombines TRBV29-1 with TRBJ2-5; the D is unclear. Trimming removed 4 bases at V and 5 bases at J, with 14 bases between. Per germline, CDR1 SQVTM and CDR2 ANQGSEA. CDR3 size: 13 residues. The CDR3 loop is CSVANPVGETQYF. CDR3 sequence (DNA): TGCAGCGTTGCCAACCCGGTCGGGGAGACCCAGTACTTC.

The rearrangement uses TRBV13 and TRBJ1-2, with D hard to call. CDR1 is PRHDT and CDR2 is FYEKMQ in the germline V gene (reference sequence). V gave up 5 bases and J gave up 1 base, with 11 bases separating them. This CDR3 is built from 14 residues. CDR3 in amino acids: CASSIIGSNYGYTF. The CDR3 nucleotides read TGTGCCAGCAGCATTATTGGCAGTAACTATGGCTACACCTTC.

The chain employs TRBV7-2 and TRBJ2-5, with 7 bases that match TRBD1. Germline V gives CDR1 SGHTA, CDR2 FQGNSA. This CDR3 is 15 amino acids long. V trimming: 1 base; J trimming: 2 bases; junction bases outside the gene matches: 4. Here the CDR3 DNA reads TGTGCCAGCAGCTTAGGAGTGGGACAGCAAGAGACCCAGTACTTC. It is translated as CASSLGVGQQETQYF.

This chain joins TRBV11-3 and TRBJ2-7, with TRBD1 matching 7 bases. The CDR3 contains 15 residues. The V segment lost 4 bases and the J segment 4 bases; nucleotides outside the gene matches: 10. Germline CDR1 and CDR2: SGHNT and YENEEA. CDR3 coding DNA: TGTGCCAGCAGCTCCCGACAGGGATTTAATTACGAGCAGTACTTC. It encodes CASSSRQGFNYEQYF.

The chain couples TRBV19 to TRBJ2-2, with 7 bases that match TRBD2. This CDR3 comprises 18 residues. V gave up 6 bases and J gave up 4 bases; unmatched junction bases: 17. Germline loops: CDR1 LNHDA, CDR2 SQIVND (reference sequence). The CDR3 spells CASSSDRLAALGTGELFF. As DNA, the CDR3 is TGTGCCAGTAGCTCGGACCGGCTAGCGGCTTTGGGCACCGGGGAGCTGTTTTTT.

V usage is TRBV19 and J usage is TRBJ2-2; D uncertain. V lost 3 bases to trimming and J lost 0 bases, with 8 bases between them. The germline V gene has CDR1 LNHDA and CDR2 SQIVND (reference sequence). The CDR3 has 15 residues. CDR3 in amino acids: CASSMYQPNTGELFF. CDR3 sequence (DNA): TGTGCCAGTAGTATGTACCAGCCGAACACCGGGGAGCTGTTTTTT. Filled out from reference TRBV19 and TRBJ2-2, the complete variable domain reads DGGITQSPKYLFRKEGQNVTLSCEQNLNHDAMYWYRQDPGQGLRLIYYSQIVNDFQKGDIAEGYSVSREKKESFPLTVTSAQKNPTAFYLCASSMYQPNTGELFFGEGSRLTVL.

J is TRBJ2-1 and V is TRBV5-1; 10 nucleotides match TRBD2. The CDR3 sequence is 18 residues long. Germline CDR1 and CDR2: SGHRS and YFSETQ. V shed 2 bases and J 2 bases; nucleotides not matched to a gene: 10. CDR3 sequence: CASSLSGRGGRAYNEQFF. The CDR3 region has the DNA TGCGCCAGCAGCTTAAGCGGGAGGGGAGGACGCGCCTACAATGAGCAGTTCTTC.

The gene calls are TRBV15 and TRBJ2-1; D is possibly TRBD1 or TRBD2 (7 bases each). There are 17 residues in the CDR3. The V gene's germline CDR1 is LNHNV and CDR2 YYDKDF (reference sequence). The V end lost 4 bases, the J end lost 6 bases, and 22 bases lay between the germline ends. The CDR3 loop reads CATSNKLGGRGGNEQFF. The CDR3 region has the DNA TGTGCCACCAGCAACAAACTCGGAGGCAGGGGGGGCAATGAGCAGTTCTTC.

The rearrangement links TRBV5-6 to TRBJ2-7; 8 positions match TRBD2. The CDR3 has 15 residues. V lost 4 bases, J lost 3 bases, and 9 bases stayed unmatched. The germline gives CDR1 SGHDT, CDR2 YYEEEE. The CDR3 nucleotides read TGTGCCAGCAGCCCGTGGCTAGCGGGCGGCTACGAGCAGTACTTC. This translates into CASSPWLAGGYEQYF. Drawing the rest from reference TRBV5-6 and TRBJ2-7, the complete variable domain is DAGVTQSPTHLIKTRGQQVTLRCSPKSGHDTVSWYQQALGQGPQFIFQYYEEEERQRGNFPDRFSGHQFPNYSSELNVNALLLGDSALYLCASSPWLAGGYEQYFGPGTRLTVT.